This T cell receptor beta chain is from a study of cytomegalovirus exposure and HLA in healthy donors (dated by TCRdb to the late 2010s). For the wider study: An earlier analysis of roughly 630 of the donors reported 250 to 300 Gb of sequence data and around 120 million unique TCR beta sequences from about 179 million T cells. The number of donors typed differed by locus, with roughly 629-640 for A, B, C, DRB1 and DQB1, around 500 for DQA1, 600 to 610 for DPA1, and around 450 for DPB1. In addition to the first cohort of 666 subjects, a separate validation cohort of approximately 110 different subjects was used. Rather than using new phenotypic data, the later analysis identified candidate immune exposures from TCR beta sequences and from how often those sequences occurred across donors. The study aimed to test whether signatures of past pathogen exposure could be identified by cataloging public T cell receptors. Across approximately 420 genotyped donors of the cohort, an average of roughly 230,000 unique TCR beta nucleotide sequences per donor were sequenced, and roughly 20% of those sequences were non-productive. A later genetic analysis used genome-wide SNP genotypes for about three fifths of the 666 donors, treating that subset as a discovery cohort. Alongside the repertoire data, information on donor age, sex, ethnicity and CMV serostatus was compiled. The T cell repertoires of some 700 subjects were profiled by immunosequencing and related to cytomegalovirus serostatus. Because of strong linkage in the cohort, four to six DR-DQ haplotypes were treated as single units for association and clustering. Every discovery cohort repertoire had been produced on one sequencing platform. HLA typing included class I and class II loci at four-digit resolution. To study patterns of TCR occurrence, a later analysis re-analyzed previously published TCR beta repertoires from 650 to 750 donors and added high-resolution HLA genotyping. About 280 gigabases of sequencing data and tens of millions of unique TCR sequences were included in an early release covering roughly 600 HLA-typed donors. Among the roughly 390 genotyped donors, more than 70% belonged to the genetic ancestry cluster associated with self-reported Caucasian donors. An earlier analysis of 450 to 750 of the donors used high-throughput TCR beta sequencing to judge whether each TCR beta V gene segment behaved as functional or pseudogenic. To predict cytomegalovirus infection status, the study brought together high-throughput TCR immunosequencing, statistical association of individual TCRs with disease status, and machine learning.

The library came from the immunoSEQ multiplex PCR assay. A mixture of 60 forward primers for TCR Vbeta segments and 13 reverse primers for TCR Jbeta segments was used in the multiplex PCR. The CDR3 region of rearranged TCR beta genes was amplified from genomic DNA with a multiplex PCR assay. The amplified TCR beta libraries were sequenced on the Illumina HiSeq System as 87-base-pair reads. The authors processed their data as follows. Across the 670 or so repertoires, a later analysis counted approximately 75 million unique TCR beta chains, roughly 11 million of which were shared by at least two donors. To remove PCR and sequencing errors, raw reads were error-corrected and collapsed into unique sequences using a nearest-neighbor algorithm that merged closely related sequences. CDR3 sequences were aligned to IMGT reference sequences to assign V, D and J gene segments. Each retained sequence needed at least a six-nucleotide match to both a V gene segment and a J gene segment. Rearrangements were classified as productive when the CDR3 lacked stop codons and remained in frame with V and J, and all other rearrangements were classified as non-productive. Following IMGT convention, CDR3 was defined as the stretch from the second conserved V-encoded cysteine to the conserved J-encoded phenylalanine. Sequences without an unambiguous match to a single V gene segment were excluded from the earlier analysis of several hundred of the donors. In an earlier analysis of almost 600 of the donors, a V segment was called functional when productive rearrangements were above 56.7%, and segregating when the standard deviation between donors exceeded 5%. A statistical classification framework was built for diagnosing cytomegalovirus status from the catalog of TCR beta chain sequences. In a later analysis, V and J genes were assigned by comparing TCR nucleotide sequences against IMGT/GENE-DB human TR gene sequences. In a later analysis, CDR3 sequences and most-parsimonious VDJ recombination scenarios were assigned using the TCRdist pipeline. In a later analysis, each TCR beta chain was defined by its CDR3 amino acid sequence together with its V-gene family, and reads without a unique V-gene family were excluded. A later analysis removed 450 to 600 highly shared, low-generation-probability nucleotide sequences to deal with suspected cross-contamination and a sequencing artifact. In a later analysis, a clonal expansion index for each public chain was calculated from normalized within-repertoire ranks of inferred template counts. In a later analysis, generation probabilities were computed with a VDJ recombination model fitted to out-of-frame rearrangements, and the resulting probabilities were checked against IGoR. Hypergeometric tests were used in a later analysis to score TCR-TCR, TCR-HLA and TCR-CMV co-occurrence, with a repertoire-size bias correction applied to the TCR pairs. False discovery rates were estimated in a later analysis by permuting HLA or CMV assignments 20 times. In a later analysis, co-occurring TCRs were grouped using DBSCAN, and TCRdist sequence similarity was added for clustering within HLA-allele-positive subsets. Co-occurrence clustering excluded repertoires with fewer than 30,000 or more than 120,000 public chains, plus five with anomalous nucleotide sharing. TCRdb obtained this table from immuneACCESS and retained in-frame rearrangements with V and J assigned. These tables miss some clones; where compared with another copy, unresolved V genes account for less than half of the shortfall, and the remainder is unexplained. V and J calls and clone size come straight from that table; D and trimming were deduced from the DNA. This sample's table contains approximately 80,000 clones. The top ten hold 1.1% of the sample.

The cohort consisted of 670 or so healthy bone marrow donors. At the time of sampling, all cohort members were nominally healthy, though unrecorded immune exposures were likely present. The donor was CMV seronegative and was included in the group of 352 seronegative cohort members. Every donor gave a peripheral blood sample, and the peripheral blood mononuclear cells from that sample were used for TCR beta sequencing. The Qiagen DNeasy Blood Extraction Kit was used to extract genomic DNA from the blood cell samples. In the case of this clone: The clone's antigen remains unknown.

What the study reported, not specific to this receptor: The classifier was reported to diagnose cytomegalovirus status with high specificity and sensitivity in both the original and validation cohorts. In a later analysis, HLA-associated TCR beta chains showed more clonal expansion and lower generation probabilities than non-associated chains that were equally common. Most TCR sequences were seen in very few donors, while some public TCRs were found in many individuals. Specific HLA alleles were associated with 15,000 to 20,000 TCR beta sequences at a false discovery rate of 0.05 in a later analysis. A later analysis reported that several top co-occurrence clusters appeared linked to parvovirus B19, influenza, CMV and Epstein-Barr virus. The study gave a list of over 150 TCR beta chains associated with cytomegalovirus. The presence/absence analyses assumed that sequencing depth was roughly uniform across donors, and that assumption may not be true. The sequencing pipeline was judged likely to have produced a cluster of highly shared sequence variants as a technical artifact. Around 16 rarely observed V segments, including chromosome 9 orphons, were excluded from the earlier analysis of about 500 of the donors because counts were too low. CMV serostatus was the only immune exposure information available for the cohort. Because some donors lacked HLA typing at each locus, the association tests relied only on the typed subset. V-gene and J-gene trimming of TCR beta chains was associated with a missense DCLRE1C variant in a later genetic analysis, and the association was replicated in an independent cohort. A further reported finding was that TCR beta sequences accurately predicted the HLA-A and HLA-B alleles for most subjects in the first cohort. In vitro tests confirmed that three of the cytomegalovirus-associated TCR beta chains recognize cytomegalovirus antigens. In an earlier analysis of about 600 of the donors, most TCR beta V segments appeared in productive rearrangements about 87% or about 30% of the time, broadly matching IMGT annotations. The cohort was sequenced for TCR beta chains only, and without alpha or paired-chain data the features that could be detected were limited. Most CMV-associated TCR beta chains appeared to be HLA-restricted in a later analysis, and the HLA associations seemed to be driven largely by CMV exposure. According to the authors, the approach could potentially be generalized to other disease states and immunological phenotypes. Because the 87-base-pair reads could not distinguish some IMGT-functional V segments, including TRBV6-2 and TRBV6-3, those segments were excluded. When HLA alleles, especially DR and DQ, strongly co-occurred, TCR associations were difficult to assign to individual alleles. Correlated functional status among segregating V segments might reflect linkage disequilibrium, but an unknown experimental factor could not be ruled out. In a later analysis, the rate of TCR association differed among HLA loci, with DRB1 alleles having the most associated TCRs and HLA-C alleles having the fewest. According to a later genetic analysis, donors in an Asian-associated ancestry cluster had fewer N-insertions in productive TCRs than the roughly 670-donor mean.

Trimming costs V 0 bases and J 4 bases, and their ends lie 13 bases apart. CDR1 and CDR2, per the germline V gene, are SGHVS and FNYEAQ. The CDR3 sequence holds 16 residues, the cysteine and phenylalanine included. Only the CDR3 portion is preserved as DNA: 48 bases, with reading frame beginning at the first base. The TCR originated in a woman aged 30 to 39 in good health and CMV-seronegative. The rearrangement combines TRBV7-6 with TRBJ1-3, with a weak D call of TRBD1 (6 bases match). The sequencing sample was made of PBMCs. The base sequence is TGTGCCAGCAGCTTAGCGGTCCGGGGGGCCGGAAACACCATATATTTT. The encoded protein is CASSLAVRGAGNTIYF.